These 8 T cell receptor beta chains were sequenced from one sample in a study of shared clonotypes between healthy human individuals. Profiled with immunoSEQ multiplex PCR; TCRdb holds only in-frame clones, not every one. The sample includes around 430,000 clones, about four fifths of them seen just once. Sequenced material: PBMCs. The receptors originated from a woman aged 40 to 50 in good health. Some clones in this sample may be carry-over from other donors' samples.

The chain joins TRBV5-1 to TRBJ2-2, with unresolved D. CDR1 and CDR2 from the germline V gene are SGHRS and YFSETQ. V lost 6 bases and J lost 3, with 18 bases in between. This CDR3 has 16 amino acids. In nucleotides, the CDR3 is TGCGCCAGCACCCTTGGTTTGGGGTGGGACACCGGGGAGCTGTTTTTT. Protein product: CASTLGLGWDTGELFF.

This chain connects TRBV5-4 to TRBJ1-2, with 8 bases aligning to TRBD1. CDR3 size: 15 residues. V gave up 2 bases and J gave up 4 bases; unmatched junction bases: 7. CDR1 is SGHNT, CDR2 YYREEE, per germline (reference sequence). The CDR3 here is CASSFYRGIFYGYTF. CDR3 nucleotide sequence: TGTGCCAGCAGCTTCTACAGGGGGATATTCTATGGCTACACCTTC.

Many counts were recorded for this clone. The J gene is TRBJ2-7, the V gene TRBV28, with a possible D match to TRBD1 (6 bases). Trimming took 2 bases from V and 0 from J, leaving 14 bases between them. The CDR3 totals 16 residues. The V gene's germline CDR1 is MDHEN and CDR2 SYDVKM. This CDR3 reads CASSLRGQGSSYEQYF. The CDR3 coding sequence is TGTGCCAGCAGTTTACGTGGGCAGGGGAGCTCCTACGAGCAGTACTTC. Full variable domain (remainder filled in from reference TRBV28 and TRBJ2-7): DVKVTQSSRYLVKRTGEKVFLECVQDMDHENMFWYRQDPGLGLRLIYFSYDVKMKEKGDIPEGYSVSREKKERFSLILESASTNQTSMYLCASSLRGQGSSYEQYFGPGTRLTVT.

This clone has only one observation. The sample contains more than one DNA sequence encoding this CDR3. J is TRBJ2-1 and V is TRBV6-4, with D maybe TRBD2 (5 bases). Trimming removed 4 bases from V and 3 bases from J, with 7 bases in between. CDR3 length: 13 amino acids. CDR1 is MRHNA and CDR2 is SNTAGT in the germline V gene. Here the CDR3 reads CASSGGSYNEQFF. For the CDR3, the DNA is TGTGCCAGCAGTGGAGGGAGCTACAATGAGCAGTTCTTC.

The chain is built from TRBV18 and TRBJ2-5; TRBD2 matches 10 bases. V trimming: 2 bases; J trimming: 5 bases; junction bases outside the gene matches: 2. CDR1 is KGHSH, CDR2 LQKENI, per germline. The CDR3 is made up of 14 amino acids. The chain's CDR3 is CASSPVAGGETQYF. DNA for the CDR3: TGTGCCAGCTCACCAGTAGCGGGAGGTGAGACCCAGTACTTC.

CDR3 DNA: TGTGCCAGCAACCCGGGAGGATGGGGCGATCCCACCGGGGAGCTGTTTTTT. Translated: CASNPGGWGDPTGELFF. This chain uses TRBV7-6 with TRBJ2-2; TRBD2 matches at 7 bases. In germline, CDR1 is SGHVS, CDR2 FNYEAQ. J gave up 4 bases and V 7 bases, and 15 bases lay outside the gene matches. The CDR3 totals 17 residues.

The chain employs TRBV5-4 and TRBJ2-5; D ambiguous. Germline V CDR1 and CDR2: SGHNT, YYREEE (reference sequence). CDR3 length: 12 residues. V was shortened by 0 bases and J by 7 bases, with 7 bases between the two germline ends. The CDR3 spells CASSLEWGTQYF. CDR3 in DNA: TGTGCCAGCAGCTTGGAGTGGGGGACCCAGTACTTC.

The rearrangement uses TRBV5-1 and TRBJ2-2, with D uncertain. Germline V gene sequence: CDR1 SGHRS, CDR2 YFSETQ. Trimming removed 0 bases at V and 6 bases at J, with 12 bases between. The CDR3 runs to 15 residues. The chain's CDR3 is CASSLGTGGAGELFF. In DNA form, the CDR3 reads TGCGCCAGCAGCTTGGGAACGGGTGGAGCCGGGGAGCTGTTTTTT.